These T cell receptor beta chains were read from a single sample in a study of OX40 agonist ivuxolimab in advanced cancers. TCRdb's table, derived via immunoSEQ multiplex PCR, lists solely in-frame clones and lacks some. Counted here are around 20,000 clones, over 80% occurring once; the ten biggest clones make up 35% to 45%. The input for sequencing was CD4+ or CD8+ T cells sorted from blood, taken in a trial of the OX40 agonist ivuxolimab. The receptor source for this set is an adult with an advanced solid tumor such as melanoma, head and neck, liver or kidney cancer. CDR3s include the opening cysteine and the closing phenylalanine or tryptophan. The D gene is left open where the match is weak. Clone size is given for some rows only: seen once, a few or many times, or a class if the clone is expanded.

DNA	CDR3	V	size	D	J
TGTGCCATCAGTGGCGGGGACCTTGGGGATACGCAGTATTTT	CAISGGDLGDTQYF	TRBV10-3	few	NA	TRBJ2-3
TGTGCCAGTAGTGCACAGGGGCCGGGGGGCAATCAGCCCCAGCATTTT	CASSAQGPGGNQPQHF	TRBV19	once	TRBD1	TRBJ1-5
TGTGCCAGCAGCTTAGCCACGGGTTCCTACGAGCAGTACTTC	CASSLATGSYEQYF	TRBV7-6	NA	NA	TRBJ2-7
TGTGCCACCAGCAGAGATAGGACAGTGAATCAGCCCCAGCATTTT	CATSRDRTVNQPQHF	TRBV15	few	NA	TRBJ1-5
TGCGCCAGCAGCTTCGGAGGCACTGAAGCTTTCTTT	CASSFGGTEAFF	TRBV5-1	NA	NA	TRBJ1-1
TGTGCCAGCAGTGAGGGGACTAGCACAGATACGCAGTATTTT	CASSEGTSTDTQYF	TRBV6-4	once	NA	TRBJ2-3
TGTGCCAGCAGTGAAGCGGACAGGAGGGAGTTC	CASSEADRREF	TRBV2	NA	NA	TRBJ2-7
TGCGCCAGCAGCCAAGATCTATACAATGAGCAGTTCTTC	CASSQDLYNEQFF	TRBV4-3	NA	NA	TRBJ2-1
TGCGCCAGCAGCCAAGATAGGGGGCAGGGCTACGAGCAGTACTTC	CASSQDRGQGYEQYF	TRBV4-3	NA	TRBD1	TRBJ2-7
TGTGCCAGCAGTCAAGCGGGCCCTCGGGGCTACACCTTC	CASSQAGPRGYTF	TRBV27	NA	NA	TRBJ1-2
TGTGCCAGCAGTTTGGGTCGGGACAGGGGGGACAATGAGCAGTTCTTC	CASSLGRDRGDNEQFF	TRBV27	NA	TRBD1	TRBJ2-1
TGTGCCATCAGTGACAACAGGGTAGCCGAGCAGTACTTC	CAISDNRVAEQYF	TRBV10-3	few	NA	TRBJ2-7
TGTGCCAGGCCGGCTCCGGGACTAGCGGGACGACCCTACGAGCAGTACTTC	CARPAPGLAGRPYEQYF	TRBV21-1	NA	NA	TRBJ2-7
TGTGCCAGCAGCTTAGCCCCGCGGGACAGCTCCTACGAGCAGTACTTC	CASSLAPRDSSYEQYF	TRBV7-9	NA	NA	TRBJ2-7
TGTGCCAGCAGCTTGGGGGGCACGGGGGCTAGCACAGATACGCAGTATTTT	CASSLGGTGASTDTQYF	TRBV5-6	NA	NA	TRBJ2-3
TGTGCCAGCAGCCGGGGGGCCCGAGAGACCCAGTACTTC	CASSRGARETQYF	TRBV11-2	NA	NA	TRBJ2-5
TGTGCCAGCAGTTTGCGACAGGGGAAAGAGACCCAGTACTTC	CASSLRQGKETQYF	TRBV27	NA	TRBD1	TRBJ2-5